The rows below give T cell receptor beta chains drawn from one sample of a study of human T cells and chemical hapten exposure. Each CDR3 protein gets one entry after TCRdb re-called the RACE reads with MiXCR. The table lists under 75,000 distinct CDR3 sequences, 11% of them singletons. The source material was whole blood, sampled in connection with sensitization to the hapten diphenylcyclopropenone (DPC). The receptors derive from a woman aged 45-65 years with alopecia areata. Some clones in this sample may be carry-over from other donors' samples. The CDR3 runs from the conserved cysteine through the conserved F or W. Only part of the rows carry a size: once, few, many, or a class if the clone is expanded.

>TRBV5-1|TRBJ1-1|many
CASSWVGAANTEAFF
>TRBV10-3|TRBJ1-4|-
CAISELGEVEKLFF
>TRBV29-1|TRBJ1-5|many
CSVGRGNQPQHF
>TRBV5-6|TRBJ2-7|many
CASSTRWQAYEQYF
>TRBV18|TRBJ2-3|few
CASSPDYRADTQYF
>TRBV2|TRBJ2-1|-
CATQGLARYNEQFF
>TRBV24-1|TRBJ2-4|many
CATSDPSKPKNIQYF
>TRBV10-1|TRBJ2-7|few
CASSVAGSYEQYF
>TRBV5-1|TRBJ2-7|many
CASSSGTGGTEQYF
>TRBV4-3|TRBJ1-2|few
CASSQEHMMPYGYTF
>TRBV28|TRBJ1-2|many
CASSSGGGYTF
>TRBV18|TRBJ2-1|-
CASGPSGTYNEQFF
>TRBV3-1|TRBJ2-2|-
CASRHIAGGYTGELFF
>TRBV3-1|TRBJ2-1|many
CASSQGIADSYNEQFF
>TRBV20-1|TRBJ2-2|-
CSVGDTNTGELFF
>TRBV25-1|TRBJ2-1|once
CASSDPGRYNEQFF
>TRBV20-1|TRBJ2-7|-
CSARAFSYEQYF
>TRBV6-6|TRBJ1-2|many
CASSLGLIQTEGYTF
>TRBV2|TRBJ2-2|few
CASKGVSNTGELFF
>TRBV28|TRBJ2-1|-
CASSGAGSGYNEQFF
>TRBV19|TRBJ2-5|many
CASSFSQGAWETQYF
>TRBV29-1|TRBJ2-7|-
CSVRVNEQYF
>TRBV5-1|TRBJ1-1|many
CASSYAGGVTEAFF
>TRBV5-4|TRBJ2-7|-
CATQGGGRGRLITAYEQYF
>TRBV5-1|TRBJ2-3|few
CASSRNRGGVTDTQYF
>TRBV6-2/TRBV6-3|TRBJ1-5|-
CASRRDEGQPQHF
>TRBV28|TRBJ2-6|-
CASSLEFGTAGANVLTF
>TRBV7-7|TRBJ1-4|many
CASSQGAGEKLFF
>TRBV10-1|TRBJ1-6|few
CASSEDSNSPLHF
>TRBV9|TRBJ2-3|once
CASSAWTGIRTDTQYF
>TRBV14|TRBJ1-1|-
CASSRQENTEAFF
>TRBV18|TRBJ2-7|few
CASSPGLAGDGEQYF
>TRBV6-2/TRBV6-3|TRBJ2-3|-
CASSYSAGSPTDTQYF
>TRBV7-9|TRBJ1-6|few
CASSLDRGDSPLHF
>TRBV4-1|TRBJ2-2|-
CASRLGLAGTGELFF
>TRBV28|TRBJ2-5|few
CASGQGFRETQYF
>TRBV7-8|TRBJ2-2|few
CASSPQVGGIPNTGELFF
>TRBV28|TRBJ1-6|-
CASRDRGYSPLHF
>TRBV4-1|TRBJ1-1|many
CASSQDSSYEAFF
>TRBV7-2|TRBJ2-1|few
CASSLVVGLQNRYNEQFF
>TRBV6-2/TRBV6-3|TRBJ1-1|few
CASSYAGMNTEAFF
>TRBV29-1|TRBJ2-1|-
CSVEDVGTEQFF
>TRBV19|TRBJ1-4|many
CASSIGRTTNEKLFF
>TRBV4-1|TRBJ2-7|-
CASSQDVQRALDYEQYF
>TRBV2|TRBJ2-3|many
CASSGVTSGTQYF
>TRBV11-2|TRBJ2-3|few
CASSLDRRRADTQYF
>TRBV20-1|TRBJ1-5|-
CSAHAQDPGPQHF